One and the same sample provided the 18 T cell receptor beta chains below, sequenced in a study of OX40 agonist ivuxolimab in advanced cancers. Libraries came from the immunoSEQ multiplex PCR assay. TCRdb limited this immuneACCESS table to in-frame rearrangements with V and J called. A share of clones is missing; checked studies link under half to unresolved V genes, and the rest is unexplained. The sample table holds approximately 84,000 clones, of which roughly 87% were seen once. The ten largest clones add up to over 0.15% of the sample. Sequencing used CD4+ or CD8+ T cells sorted from blood, obtained in a trial of the OX40 agonist ivuxolimab. The receptors come from an adult with an advanced solid tumor such as melanoma, head and neck, liver or kidney cancer.

The chain is built from TRBV9 and TRBJ1-5; 9 bases align to TRBD1. Germline loops: CDR1 SGDLS, CDR2 YYNGEE. The CDR3 covers 18 residues. The V gene end was trimmed by 4 bases and the J gene end by 5 bases; junction bases not matched to a gene: 16. Written as DNA, the CDR3 is TGTGCCAGCAGCTCCCGGGACAGGGAAAGGATAAAGGATCAGCCCCAGCATTTT. It codes for CASSSRDRERIKDQPQHF.

The CDR3 DNA sequence: TGCGCCAGCAGCCCAACAGGGGAAGGTCGTGGCTACACCTTC. This codes for CASSPTGEGRGYTF. The V call is TRBV5-1, the J call TRBJ1-2, with 7 bases identical to TRBD1. Germline CDR1 is SGHRS and CDR2 is YFSETQ. The CDR3 extends over 14 amino acids. Trimming cost V 4 bases and J 7 bases; bases outside gene matches: 10. Together with reference TRBV5-1 and TRBJ1-2, the CDR3 gives the full variable domain: KAGVTQTPRYLIKTRGQQVTLSCSPISGHRSVSWYQQTPGQGLQFLFEYFSETQRNKGNFPGRFSGRQFSNSRSEMNVSTLELGDSALYLCASSPTGEGRGYTFGSGTRLTVV.

This clone was seen a single time. The chain combines TRBV19 with TRBJ1-3; D unclear. CDR1 is LNHDA, CDR2 SQIVND, per germline (reference sequence). The CDR3 contains 13 residues. V gave up 4 bases and J gave up 4 bases, with 8 bases separating them. DNA of the CDR3: TGTGCCAGTAGTACCGGAGGGGGAAACACCATATATTTT. This gives the protein CASSTGGGNTIYF.

The chain carries TRBV6-1 and TRBJ1-1; no reliable D call. CDR1 and CDR2 from the germline V gene are MNHNS and SASEGT. This CDR3 is 13 amino acids long. V shed 6 bases and J shed 2 bases, with 10 bases lying between them. The CDR3 DNA reads as TGTGCCAGCAGACACCTACCCAACACTGAAGCTTTCTTT. Amino acid sequence: CASRHLPNTEAFF.

This sequence joins TRBV11-1 and TRBJ2-1; 10 bases map to TRBD2. The CDR3 has 15 residues. The J segment lost 7 bases and the V segment lost 3 bases, leaving 6 bases of the junction unmatched. CDR1 is SGHAT, CDR2 FQDESV, per germline (reference sequence). The CDR3 DNA sequence: TGTGCCAGCAGCTTCAGCGGGGGGGCCGGGAATGAGCAGTTCTTC. Amino acid sequence: CASSFSGGAGNEQFF.

The chain joins TRBV5-1 to TRBJ2-1; TRBD2 agrees at 11 bases. Germline V gene sequence: CDR1 SGHRS, CDR2 YFSETQ. With 1 base clipped from V and 10 bases from J, the junction kept 4 bases outside the gene matches. The CDR3 consists of 14 residues. CDR3 DNA: TGCGCCAGCAGCTTGAAGACTAGCGGGGTAGAGCAGTTCTTC. As protein: CASSLKTSGVEQFF.

The rearrangement joins TRBV5-1 to TRBJ2-3; TRBD2 matches at 13 bases. Germline V CDR1 and CDR2: SGHRS, YFSETQ. V lost 4 bases to trimming and J lost 6 bases; unmatched junction nucleotides: 14. This CDR3 comprises 18 residues. CDR3 sequence (DNA): TGCGCCAGCAGCCCGCGGACTAGCGGGAGTACTTTCCCCGATACGCAGTATTTT. Translated: CASSPRTSGSTFPDTQYF. The complete variable domain, with remaining parts taken from reference TRBV5-1 and TRBJ2-3, reads KAGVTQTPRYLIKTRGQQVTLSCSPISGHRSVSWYQQTPGQGLQFLFEYFSETQRNKGNFPGRFSGRQFSNSRSEMNVSTLELGDSALYLCASSPRTSGSTFPDTQYFGPGTRLTVL.

The chain has TRBV30 and TRBJ2-5; D might be TRBD2 (7 bases). This CDR3 comprises 13 residues. Trimming shortened V by 2 bases and J by 5 bases, and 12 bases separated the two germline ends. The germline gives CDR1 GTSNPN, CDR2 SVGIG (reference sequence). CDR3 region: CAWSKGGEETQYF. The DNA for the CDR3 is TGTGCCTGGAGTAAGGGGGGGGAGGAGACCCAGTACTTC.

V and J are TRBV2 and TRBJ1-1, with 7 bases aligning to TRBD1. In germline, CDR1 is SNHLY, CDR2 FYNNEI. V lost 10 bases, J lost 1 base, and 6 bases stayed unmatched. CDR3 length: 13 residues. The CDR3 sequence is CATKGAKNTEAFF. CDR3 coding DNA: TGTGCCACCAAGGGGGCTAAGAACACTGAAGCTTTCTTT. The whole variable domain, filled in from reference TRBV2 and TRBJ1-1, reads EPEVTQTPSHQVTQMGQEVILRCVPISNHLYFYWYRQILGQKVEFLVSFYNNEISEKSEIFDDQFSVERPDGSNFTLKIRSTKLEDSAMYFCATKGAKNTEAFFGQGTRLTVV.

This clone was recorded a few times. This chain links TRBV6-1 with TRBJ2-1; D unclear. CDR1 and CDR2 from the germline V gene are MNHNS and SASEGT. Between the trimmed V and J ends, which lost 2 bases and 0 bases, there was a span of 14 bases. This CDR3 is 17 amino acids long. CDR3 nucleotide sequence: TGTGCCAGCAGTGAATTCGGCGGCTCGAGCTCCTACAATGAGCAGTTCTTC. Translation: CASSEFGGSSSYNEQFF.

The CDR3 DNA reads as TGCGCCAGCAGCTGGGACAGGCCAGGGGAAAGCTACACCTTC. Protein product: CASSWDRPGESYTF. The chain employs TRBV5-1 and TRBJ1-2, with 8 nucleotides matching TRBD1. The V segment lost 3 bases and the J segment 9 bases; nucleotides outside the gene matches: 10. The CDR3 extends over 14 amino acids. The germline CDR1 and CDR2 sequences are SGHRS and YFSETQ.

V usage is TRBV28 and J usage is TRBJ1-5; 7 positions agree with TRBD1. Germline V CDR1 and CDR2: MDHEN, SYDVKM. The trim removed 6 bases at V and 4 bases at J, leaving 9 bases unmatched. This CDR3 has 15 residues. CDR3 DNA: TGTGCCAGCAGGCTCTCGGACAGGTCGAATCAGCCCCAGCATTTT. This sequence encodes CASRLSDRSNQPQHF.

J is TRBJ2-2 and V is TRBV7-3; D unresolved. The CDR3 runs 14 residues. CDR1 SGHTA and CDR2 FQGTGA come from the germline V gene. Trimming shortened V by 5 bases and J by 6 bases, and 13 bases separated the two germline ends. The chain's CDR3 is CASSPAIGAGELFF. The DNA of the CDR3 is TGTGCCAGCAGCCCAGCTATTGGCGCCGGGGAGCTGTTTTTT. The full variable domain, with the rest looked up from reference TRBV7-3 and TRBJ2-2, is GAGVSQTPSNKVTEKGKYVELRCDPISGHTALYWYRQSLGQGPEFLIYFQGTGAADDSGLPNDRFFAVRPEGSVSTLKIQRTERGDSAVYLCASSPAIGAGELFFGEGSRLTVL.

This chain uses TRBV5-1 with TRBJ2-2; D gene uncertain. V lost 2 bases to trimming and J lost 6 bases, with 5 bases between them. CDR1 SGHRS and CDR2 YFSETQ come from the germline V gene. This CDR3 contains 12 residues. CDR3 residues: CASSFLPGELFF. CDR3 DNA: TGCGCCAGCAGCTTCCTACCCGGGGAGCTGTTTTTT.

This chain connects TRBV28 to TRBJ2-7, with D possibly TRBD2 on 6 matching bases. The CDR3 totals 17 residues. The germline V and J ends were trimmed by 5 bases and 2 bases, with 22 bases remaining between them. The germline gives CDR1 MDHEN, CDR2 SYDVKM. CDR3 DNA sequence: TGTGCCAGCAGTCACCTCTCGGGCGGGGCTCCTACCTACGAGCAGTACTTC. As protein: CASSHLSGGAPTYEQYF. Drawing the rest from reference TRBV28 and TRBJ2-7, the complete variable domain is DVKVTQSSRYLVKRTGEKVFLECVQDMDHENMFWYRQDPGLGLRLIYFSYDVKMKEKGDIPEGYSVSREKKERFSLILESASTNQTSMYLCASSHLSGGAPTYEQYFGPGTRLTVT.

The chain combines TRBV5-1 with TRBJ2-1, with 7 nucleotides matching TRBD1. Losses at the gene ends were 2 bases for V and 7 bases for J; bases not matched to a gene: 3. The CDR3 is made up of 13 amino acids. CDR1 is SGHRS and CDR2 is YFSETQ in the germline V gene. The CDR3 DNA is TGCGCCAGCAGCTTACGACAGGGAAATGAGCAGTTCTTC. It yields the protein CASSLRQGNEQFF. The whole variable domain, remainder taken from reference TRBV5-1 and TRBJ2-1, is KAGVTQTPRYLIKTRGQQVTLSCSPISGHRSVSWYQQTPGQGLQFLFEYFSETQRNKGNFPGRFSGRQFSNSRSEMNVSTLELGDSALYLCASSLRQGNEQFFGPGTRLTVL.

The chain links TRBV2 to TRBJ2-1; 7 positions agree with TRBD2. After removal of 8 bases from V and 5 bases from J, the junction contained 9 bases not matched to a gene. Germline-derived CDR1 and CDR2 are SNHLY and FYNNEI. This CDR3 region has 14 residues. The CDR3 DNA reads as TGTGCCAGCTCGGGACTACGGGGCCACAATGAGCAGTTCTTC. It encodes CASSGLRGHNEQFF.

The V gene is TRBV11-2, the J gene TRBJ2-5; D is unclear. The CDR3 contains 11 residues. The germline CDR1 and CDR2 sequences are SGHAT and FQNNGV. The V gene lost 4 bases and the J gene lost 2 bases, with 2 bases spanning the gap. CDR3 amino acids: CASSYQETQYF. CDR3 bases: TGTGCCAGCAGCTATCAAGAGACCCAGTACTTC.